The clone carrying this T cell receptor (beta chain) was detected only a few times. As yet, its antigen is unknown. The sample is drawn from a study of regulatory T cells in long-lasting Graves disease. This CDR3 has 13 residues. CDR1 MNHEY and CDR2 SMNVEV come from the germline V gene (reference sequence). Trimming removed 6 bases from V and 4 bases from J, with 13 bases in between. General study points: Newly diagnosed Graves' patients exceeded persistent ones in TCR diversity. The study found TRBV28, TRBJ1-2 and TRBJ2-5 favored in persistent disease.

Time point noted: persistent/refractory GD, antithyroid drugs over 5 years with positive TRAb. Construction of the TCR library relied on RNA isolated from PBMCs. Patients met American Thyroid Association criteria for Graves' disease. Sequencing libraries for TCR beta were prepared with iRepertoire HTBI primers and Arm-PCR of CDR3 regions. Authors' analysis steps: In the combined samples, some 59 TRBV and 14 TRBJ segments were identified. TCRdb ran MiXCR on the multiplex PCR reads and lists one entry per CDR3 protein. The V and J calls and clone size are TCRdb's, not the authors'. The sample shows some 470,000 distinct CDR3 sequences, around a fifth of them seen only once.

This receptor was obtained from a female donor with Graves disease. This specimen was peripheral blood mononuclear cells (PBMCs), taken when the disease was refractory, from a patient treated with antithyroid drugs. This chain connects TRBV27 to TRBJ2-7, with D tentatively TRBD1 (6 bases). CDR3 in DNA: TGTGCCAGCAGCCCGTTACAGGGTTACGAGCAGTACTTC. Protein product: CASSPLQGYEQYF.